This TCR beta chain was obtained from a study of shared clonotypes between healthy human individuals. General study results and limits: Estimated clonotype richness was generally higher in naive than memory subsets.

V lost 6 bases, J lost 0 bases, and 11 bases lay in between. Germline V gene lookup returns CDR1 SGHDT and CDR2 YYEEEE. This CDR3 is 14 amino acids long. The assay was run at deep level. Genomic DNA from each subset was divided evenly over several immunoSEQ plates. Source study methods: Because ImmunoSEQ provided only junction sequences with no quality scores, the filtering differed. TCRdb keeps only in-frame clones here, not all; method: immunoSEQ multiplex PCR. That table furnishes V, J and clone size, whereas the DNA furnished D and trimming. The repertoire consists of roughly 2,000,000 clones, with around 93% occurring once and the leading ten covering 1.5% to 2%. Naive CD8 cells lacked CD45RO and underwent positive selection for CCR7, leaving out terminally differentiated effector memory CD45RA+ cells. Points on this clone: The target antigen is unknown.

The sequencing input was naive CD8+ T cells from PBMCs. V is TRBV5-6 and J is TRBJ2-3; D is tentatively TRBD1 or TRBD2 (5 bases each). The receptor's source is a young man in good health. Some clones in this sample may be carry-over from other donors' samples. For the CDR3, the DNA is TGTGCCAGCAATGGGGGAACTAGCACAGATACGCAGTATTTT. Protein: CASNGGTSTDTQYF. Full variable domain (outside the CDR3, taken from reference TRBV5-6 and TRBJ2-3): DAGVTQSPTHLIKTRGQQVTLRCSPKSGHDTVSWYQQALGQGPQFIFQYYEEEERQRGNFPDRFSGHQFPNYSSELNVNALLLGDSALYLCASNGGTSTDTQYFGPGTRLTVL.